The present T cell receptor (beta chain) was sequenced within a study of chemoradiotherapy in HPV16-positive cancers. Study at large: A couple of HPV16-positive patients' cells yielded candidate HPV-specific clones and common motifs.

Study-level results: Candidate HPV-specific clones and E7-related TCR motifs grew in tumor during treatment. Only two HPV16-positive patients supplied the functional HPV-specificity definition.

CDR1 and CDR2 from the germline V gene are MGHRA and YSYEKL. There are 16 residues in the CDR3. The germline V and J ends were trimmed by 1 base and 0 bases, with 13 bases remaining between them. Sequencing was performed with immunoSEQ multiplex PCR; in TCRdb, only in-frame clones are kept and a portion is missing. Of tens of thousands of clones listed, just under 95% are singletons. Samples were taken several times over chemoradiotherapy. This clone was detected only once. The antigen remains unidentified. Sequences were derived from blood, sampled from a patient who underwent chemoradiotherapy. This clonotype originated in a human donor with HPV-associated anogenital cancer. This sequence joins TRBV4-1 and TRBJ2-7, with TRBD1 as a possible D gene (6 bases). CDR3 in DNA: TGCGCCAGCAGCCAAGGAAGACAGGCTAGCTCCTACGAGCAGTACTTC. Amino acid sequence: CASSQGRQASSYEQYF.